A selection of T cell receptor beta chains follows, all from one sample in a study of cytomegalovirus exposure and HLA in healthy donors. This table comes from immunoSEQ multiplex PCR, and its TCRdb copy is limited to in-frame clones, with some not included. The sample gives about 360,000 clones, just over 85% of which show up once; roughly 0.8% is in the top ten. The sample was PBMCs. These receptor sequences come from a woman under 30 in good health and CMV-seronegative. CDR3s include the opening cysteine and the closing phenylalanine or tryptophan. A D gene is named only where the DNA matches it firmly. Not every row has a clone size; where given, it reads once, few, many or a size class.

D: TRBD2; V: TRBV5-4; J: TRBJ2-3; size: NA; DNA: TGTGCCAGCAGCTTGGCAGCGGGGGGGTTCACAGATACGCAGTATTTT; CDR3: CASSLAAGGFTDTQYF
D: NA; V: TRBV5-5; J: TRBJ2-6; size: NA; DNA: TGTGCCAGCAGCCTCCCTCTGGCCTCTGGGGCCAACGTCCTGACTTTC; CDR3: CASSLPLASGANVLTF
D: TRBD1; V: TRBV11-2; J: TRBJ1-2; size: few; DNA: TGTGCCAGCAGCTTAGCAGGGACAGGGCTCTATGGCTACACCTTC; CDR3: CASSLAGTGLYGYTF
D: NA; V: TRBV19; J: TRBJ1-2; size: NA; DNA: TGTGCCAGTAGTGCAAACAGATATGGCTACACCTTC; CDR3: CASSANRYGYTF
D: NA; V: TRBV6-4; J: TRBJ2-2; size: NA; DNA: TGTGCCAGCAGTGACTCAACAGGCAAAAACACCGGGGAGCTGTTTTTT; CDR3: CASSDSTGKNTGELFF
D: NA; V: TRBV5-1; J: TRBJ1-4; size: NA; DNA: TGCGCCAGCAGCGTGGACTCAACTAATGAAAAACTGTTTTTT; CDR3: CASSVDSTNEKLFF
D: TRBD1; V: TRBV2; J: TRBJ2-7; size: NA; DNA: TGTGCCAGCATAGGGACAGCAGCCTACGAGCAGTACTTC; CDR3: CASIGTAAYEQYF
D: NA; V: TRBV2; J: TRBJ1-6; size: NA; DNA: TGTGCCAGCAGTCCGTACGGTGAGGGGGTCCGCAATTCACCCCTCCACTTT; CDR3: CASSPYGEGVRNSPLHF
D: TRBD1; V: TRBV28; J: TRBJ1-1; size: NA; DNA: TGTGCCAGCAGTTTATGGGGACAGGGTGGGTTGAACACTGAAGCTTTCTTT; CDR3: CASSLWGQGGLNTEAFF
D: NA; V: TRBV5-4; J: TRBJ2-1; size: NA; DNA: TGTGCCAGCAGCTTGGGGAGGAGCTCCTACAATGAGCAGTTCTTC; CDR3: CASSLGRSSYNEQFF
D: NA; V: TRBV6-1; J: TRBJ2-2; size: NA; DNA: TGTGCCAGCCTTACCGGGGGTAAGGGCACCGGGGAGCTGTTTTTT; CDR3: CASLTGGKGTGELFF
D: TRBD1; V: TRBV11-2; J: TRBJ1-1; size: NA; DNA: TGTGCCAGCAGCCTCTCAGGGGGCTTGAACACTGAAGCTTTCTTT; CDR3: CASSLSGGLNTEAFF
D: NA; V: TRBV6-1; J: TRBJ2-1; size: NA; DNA: TGTGCCAGCGTCAGGGCCTACAATGAGCAGTTCTTC; CDR3: CASVRAYNEQFF
D: TRBD1; V: TRBV6-5; J: TRBJ1-3; size: NA; DNA: TGTGCCAGCAGTTACTTTTCCGGGACAGGGCTGGACACCATATATTTT; CDR3: CASSYFSGTGLDTIYF
D: NA; V: TRBV7-8; J: TRBJ2-2; size: NA; DNA: TGTGCCAGCAGCTTAGACCGGGTCACCGGGGAGCTGTTTTTT; CDR3: CASSLDRVTGELFF
D: NA; V: TRBV6-1; J: TRBJ2-3; size: NA; DNA: TGTGCCAGCAGTGACTTCTTGCGGGGATCCACAGATACGCAGTATTTT; CDR3: CASSDFLRGSTDTQYF
D: TRBD2; V: TRBV5-1; J: TRBJ2-3; size: NA; DNA: TGCGCCAGCAGCTTGGGTCCTAGCGGGGGTGGAACAGATACGCAGTATTTT; CDR3: CASSLGPSGGGTDTQYF
D: TRBD1; V: TRBV5-1; J: TRBJ2-2; size: NA; DNA: TGCGCCAGCAGCTCCCGGACAGGGGCCGGCACCGGGGAGCTGTTTTTT; CDR3: CASSSRTGAGTGELFF
D: TRBD2; V: TRBV5-1; J: TRBJ2-7; size: NA; DNA: TGCGCCAGCAGCCAAGAGGTAGCGGGGCTGGAGTACTTC; CDR3: CASSQEVAGLEYF
D: NA; V: TRBV2; J: TRBJ1-6; size: NA; DNA: TGTGCCAGCAGTGAAATGGGTTGGAGCCTCTATAATTCACCCCTCCACTTT; CDR3: CASSEMGWSLYNSPLHF
D: TRBD1; V: TRBV6-1; J: TRBJ2-7; size: NA; DNA: TGTGCCAGCAGTGAAGACAGGGGGAGAGAGCAGTACTTC; CDR3: CASSEDRGREQYF
D: TRBD1; V: TRBV29-1; J: TRBJ1-3; size: NA; DNA: TGCAGCGTACAGGGGACTGGAAACACCATATATTTT; CDR3: CSVQGTGNTIYF
D: TRBD2; V: TRBV6-6; J: TRBJ2-2; size: NA; DNA: TGTGCCAGCAGCTTACTAGCGGGAGGCAGCGGGGAGCTGTTTTTT; CDR3: CASSLLAGGSGELFF
D: NA; V: TRBV12-2; J: TRBJ1-2; size: many; DNA: TGTGCAAGTCGCTTCCCACAGGGGTTTGGCTACACCTTC; CDR3: CASRFPQGFGYTF
D: TRBD1; V: TRBV27; J: TRBJ1-1; size: NA; DNA: TGTGCCAGCCGAAGCCGGGACAGAATATCGAACACTGAAGCTTTCTTT; CDR3: CASRSRDRISNTEAFF
D: TRBD2; V: TRBV7-8; J: TRBJ2-7; size: few; DNA: TGTGCCAGCAGCTCAAGACTAGCGGGAGCCTACGAGCAGTACTTC; CDR3: CASSSRLAGAYEQYF
D: NA; V: TRBV6-1; J: TRBJ1-3; size: NA; DNA: TGTGCCAGCAGTGGGACAGCCCAAAGGAGCCGCTCTGGAAACACCATATATTTT; CDR3: CASSGTAQRSRSGNTIYF
D: NA; V: TRBV6-6; J: TRBJ1-5; size: few; DNA: TGTGCCAGCAGTTACTTTGACACAAATCAGCCCCAGCATTTT; CDR3: CASSYFDTNQPQHF
D: TRBD2; V: TRBV6-4; J: TRBJ2-1; size: NA; DNA: TGTGCCAGCGCTAGCGGGGGGACGAATGAGCAGTTCTTC; CDR3: CASASGGTNEQFF
D: NA; V: TRBV28; J: TRBJ2-7; size: NA; DNA: TGTGCCAGCAGCCGTTTTAGAGACAGCGACTACGAGCAGTACTTC; CDR3: CASSRFRDSDYEQYF
D: NA; V: TRBV7-6; J: TRBJ2-3; size: NA; DNA: TGTGCCAGCAGCTTAGCGAGGAGTCCAGATACGCAGTATTTT; CDR3: CASSLARSPDTQYF
D: NA; V: TRBV10-2; J: TRBJ1-5; size: once; DNA: TGCGCCAGCAGTGACGGACAGAGATCCGGTCCCCAGCATTTT; CDR3: CASSDGQRSGPQHF
D: NA; V: TRBV2; J: TRBJ1-2; size: NA; DNA: TGTGCCAGCAGTGAGCAGGGAAAAACCTATGGCTACACCTTC; CDR3: CASSEQGKTYGYTF
D: TRBD1; V: TRBV4-1; J: TRBJ2-6; size: NA; DNA: TGCGCCAGCACCACCACAGGGGGCCAAAGCTCTGGGGCCAACGTCCTGACTTTC; CDR3: CASTTTGGQSSGANVLTF
D: NA; V: TRBV5-1; J: TRBJ1-4; size: NA; DNA: TGCGCCAGCAGCCTCCGGGATGGGACTAATGAAAAACTGTTTTTT; CDR3: CASSLRDGTNEKLFF
D: NA; V: TRBV5-1; J: TRBJ1-1; size: NA; DNA: TGCGCCAGCAGCTTCCGGGGGAGGGACACTGAAGCTTTCTTT; CDR3: CASSFRGRDTEAFF
D: NA; V: TRBV13; J: TRBJ1-2; size: NA; DNA: TGTGCCAGCAGCCGGCAGGGTAGATATGGCTACACCTTC; CDR3: CASSRQGRYGYTF
D: TRBD1; V: TRBV6-4; J: TRBJ2-3; size: NA; DNA: TGTGCCAGCAGTGAAGGGGGGACAGGGGGAGATACGCAGTATTTT; CDR3: CASSEGGTGGDTQYF
D: NA; V: TRBV13; J: TRBJ2-7; size: NA; DNA: TGTGCCAGCAGGCCTTACGGGGGCTCCTACGAGCAGTACTTC; CDR3: CASRPYGGSYEQYF
D: NA; V: TRBV28; J: TRBJ2-7; size: NA; DNA: TGTGCCAGCAGAACGGGGGGCCGGTACGAGCAGTACTTC; CDR3: CASRTGGRYEQYF
D: TRBD2; V: TRBV12-5; J: TRBJ2-1; size: NA; DNA: TGTGCTAGTGGGATAGCGGGGGGTAGGAATGAGCAGTTCTTC; CDR3: CASGIAGGRNEQFF